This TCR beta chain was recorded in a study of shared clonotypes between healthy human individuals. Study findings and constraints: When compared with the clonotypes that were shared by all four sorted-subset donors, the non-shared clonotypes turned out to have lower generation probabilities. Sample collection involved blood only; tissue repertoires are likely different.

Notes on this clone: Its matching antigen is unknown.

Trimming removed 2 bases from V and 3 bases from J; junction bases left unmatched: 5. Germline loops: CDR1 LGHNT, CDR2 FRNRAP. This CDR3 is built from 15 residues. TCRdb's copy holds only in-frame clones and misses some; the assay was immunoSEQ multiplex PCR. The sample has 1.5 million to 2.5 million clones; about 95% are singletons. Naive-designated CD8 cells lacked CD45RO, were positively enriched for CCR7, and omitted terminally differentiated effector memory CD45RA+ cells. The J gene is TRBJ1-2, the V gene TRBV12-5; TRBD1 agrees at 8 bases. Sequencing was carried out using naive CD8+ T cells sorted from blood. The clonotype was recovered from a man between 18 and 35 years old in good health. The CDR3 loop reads CASGLPDRAYYGYTF. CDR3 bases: TGTGCTAGTGGTTTGCCGGACAGGGCATACTATGGCTACACCTTC.